This T cell receptor (beta chain) originates from a study of regulatory T cells in long-lasting Graves disease. As for this clonotype: Its specificity is unknown.

This CDR3 region has 10 residues. Germline V CDR1 and CDR2: SQVTM, ANQGSEA. The V end was cut by 2 bases, the J end by 11 bases, with 9 bases between. Study results and caveats: Persistent Graves' patients had lower TCR diversity than newly diagnosed ones.

The time point is: persistent/refractory GD, antithyroid drugs over 5 years with positive TRAb. RNA extracted from PBMCs served as the sequencing template. Building of the TCR beta libraries involved iRepertoire HTBI primers and Arm-PCR of CDR3 regions. In the source study's methods: Detected in the samples were some 68 TRBV and about 15 TRBJ segments. MiXCR was run by TCRdb on the multiplex PCR reads, yielding one entry per CDR3 protein. The V and J calls reflect TCRdb's pipeline rather than the authors' work. The profile shows under 450,000 distinct CDR3 sequences, less than 30% of them singletons.

The receptor comes from a middle-aged woman with Graves disease. The source material was peripheral blood mononuclear cells (PBMCs), sampled when the disease was refractory, from a patient treated with antithyroid drugs. The J gene is TRBJ1-1, the V gene TRBV29-1; D may be TRBD1 (6 bases). CDR3 loop: CSVETQGAFF. CDR3 DNA: TGCAGCGTTGAAACTCAGGGGGCTTTCTTT.